These 32 T cell receptor beta chains were sequenced from one sample in a study of early stage breast cancer tumors. Sequencing used immunoSEQ multiplex PCR; TCRdb keeps in-frame clones, though not all of them. Found here are some 70,000 clones, 79% of them singletons; the top ten hold more than 3%. The sequencing sample was made of blood. The receptor source for this set is a person between 60 and 70 years old with breast cancer.

The J gene is TRBJ2-2, the V gene TRBV18; a weak D match, TRBD1 (5 bases). CDR3 length: 14 amino acids. The germline CDR1 and CDR2 sequences are KGHSH and LQKENI. V lost 2 bases and J 6 bases, leaving 10 bases between the germline ends. The CDR3 sequence: CASSPGRGSGELFF. The CDR3 nucleotides are TGTGCCAGCTCACCAGGAAGGGGCTCCGGGGAGCTGTTTTTT.

The chain combines TRBV14 with TRBJ2-7, with 10 bases fitting TRBD1. CDR1 is SGHDN, CDR2 FVKESK, per germline. J gave up 5 bases and V 4 bases, and 11 bases lay outside the gene matches. The CDR3 contains 16 residues. CDR3 coding DNA: TGTGCCAGCAGCCCGTTGAAGGGACAGGGGAGAGACGAGCAGTACTTC. Encoded protein: CASSPLKGQGRDEQYF.

V and J are TRBV5-1 and TRBJ2-2; the D gene is possibly TRBD2 (6 bases). The ends were cut back, 4 bases at V and 6 bases at J, with 10 bases in the middle. This CDR3 has 13 amino acids. Germline CDR1 SGHRS, CDR2 YFSETQ. CDR3 residues: CASSMEGSGELFF. The CDR3 nucleotides read TGCGCCAGCAGCATGGAGGGGTCCGGGGAGCTGTTTTTT.

The chain carries TRBV28 and TRBJ1-1; unclear D gene. V was clipped by 4 bases and J by 3 bases, with 12 bases between them. This CDR3 has 14 amino acids. Germline CDR1 is MDHEN and CDR2 is SYDVKM. CDR3 amino acids: CASSSPRPDTEAFF. In DNA, the CDR3 is TGTGCCAGCAGTTCCCCCAGACCGGACACTGAAGCTTTCTTT.

The rearrangement uses TRBV11-3 and TRBJ2-2; D may be TRBD2 (6 bases). Trimming stripped 3 bases from V and 7 bases from J, with 15 bases between. Germline CDR1 reads SGHNT; CDR2 reads YENEEA. CDR3 length: 15 amino acids. CDR3 protein: CASSFRGLEGGELFF. CDR3 nucleotide sequence: TGTGCCAGCAGCTTCAGAGGTTTGGAGGGCGGGGAGCTGTTTTTT.

This chain joins TRBV19 and TRBJ1-4; D is possibly TRBD1 (6 bases). Germline CDR1 and CDR2: LNHDA and SQIVND (reference sequence). The CDR3 sequence is 15 residues long. V lost 7 bases and J lost 6, with 18 bases in between. The CDR3 sequence: CASTLGPGAYEKLFF. The CDR3 nucleotides are TGTGCCAGTACCCTTGGGCCAGGGGCCTATGAAAAACTGTTTTTT.

This rearrangement joins TRBV18 to TRBJ2-1; D perhaps matches TRBD2 (6 bases). The CDR3 totals 16 residues. Germline V gives CDR1 KGHSH, CDR2 LQKENI. Trimming removed 2 bases from V and 0 bases from J, with 11 bases in between. The CDR3 DNA sequence: TGTGCCAGCTCACCATTGGTCGGGAGCTCCTACAATGAGCAGTTCTTC. Protein product: CASSPLVGSSYNEQFF.

The chain recombines TRBV7-2 with TRBJ2-7; 10 bases align to TRBD1. This CDR3 region has 16 residues. The germline gives CDR1 SGHTA, CDR2 FQGNSA. The junction had 6 bases not matched to a gene; V was cut back by 1 base and J by 3 bases. The CDR3 coding sequence is TGTGCCAGCAGCTTAGTCGGACAGGGGGGCTTCTACGAGCAGTACTTC. Translating gives CASSLVGQGGFYEQYF.

The rearrangement links TRBV6-1 to TRBJ2-7; D gene uncertain. Trimming stripped 4 bases from V and 7 bases from J, with 8 bases between. This CDR3 comprises 11 residues. The V gene's germline CDR1 is MNHNS and CDR2 SASEGT. The CDR3 sequence: CASSVSWEQYF. The CDR3, as DNA: TGTGCCAGCAGTGTCTCCTGGGAGCAGTACTTC.

J is TRBJ2-6 and V is TRBV10-1; TRBD1 aligns across 7 bases. Germline trimming cut 2 bases from V and 3 bases from J; bases unmatched to any gene: 4. The germline V gene encodes CDR1 WNHNN and CDR2 SYGVQD (reference sequence). There are 16 residues in the CDR3. The chain's CDR3 is CASSEKGASGANVLTF. The CDR3 DNA follows: TGCGCCAGCAGTGAGAAGGGGGCCAGTGGGGCCAACGTCCTGACTTTC.

The chain recombines TRBV7-2 with TRBJ1-1; 8 positions agree with TRBD1. V was pared by 5 bases and J by 3 bases, with 2 bases of the junction left unmatched. The germline gives CDR1 SGHTA, CDR2 FQGNSA. This CDR3 has 13 amino acids. CDR3 loop: CASSPTGDTEAFF. In nucleotides, the CDR3 is TGTGCCAGCAGCCCGACAGGGGACACTGAAGCTTTCTTT. Supplemented by reference TRBV7-2 and TRBJ1-1, the full variable domain reads GAGVSQSPSNKVTEKGKDVELRCDPISGHTALYWYRQSLGQGLEFLIYFQGNSAPDKSGLPSDRFSAERTGGSVSTLTIQRTQQEDSAVYLCASSPTGDTEAFFGQGTRLTVV.

The CDR3 protein is CASSARDFYNEQFF. The CDR3 bases are TGCGCCAGCAGCGCCCGGGACTTTTACAATGAGCAGTTCTTC. V and J are TRBV5-1 and TRBJ2-1; D possibly corresponds to TRBD2 (6 bases). CDR1 is SGHRS and CDR2 is YFSETQ in the germline V gene. The CDR3 spans 14 residues. V was cut by 4 bases and J by 4 bases, with 12 bases left in between.

The chain carries TRBV5-6 and TRBJ1-4, with 8 bases lining up with TRBD1. Germline V gene sequence: CDR1 SGHDT, CDR2 YYEEEE. The CDR3 runs to 15 residues. The V and J ends lost 1 base and 8 bases, in that order; junction bases with no gene match: 7. The CDR3, as DNA: TGTGCCAGCAGCTTGTATCAGGGGGCTCGCGAAAAACTGTTTTTT. Its protein is CASSLYQGAREKLFF.

CDR3 in DNA: TGTGCCAGCAGCTCGTTACCGCTAGCCAAAAACATTCAGTACTTC. As protein: CASSSLPLAKNIQYF. The gene calls are TRBV6-1 and TRBJ2-4; D unclear. Germline loops: CDR1 MNHNS, CDR2 SASEGT. V dropped 6 bases and J dropped 0 bases, with 12 bases sitting between them. This CDR3 is 15 amino acids long.

The chain joins TRBV28 to TRBJ1-2; D is undetermined. The germline CDR1 and CDR2 sequences are MDHEN and SYDVKM. CDR3 length: 13 residues. V lost 3 bases and J lost 4, with 9 bases in between. CDR3 sequence reads: CASSFQTIYGYTF. The CDR3 bases are TGTGCCAGCAGTTTTCAGACAATCTATGGCTACACCTTC.

The chain links TRBV10-1 to TRBJ2-7; D gene ambiguous. V gave up 2 bases and J gave up 7 bases, with 12 bases separating them. In germline, CDR1 is WNHNN, CDR2 SYGVQD (reference sequence). The CDR3 has 13 amino acids. The CDR3 nucleotides read TGCGCCAGCAGTGAGGCCGTGGCGGCTGAGCAGTACTTC. Amino acid sequence: CASSEAVAAEQYF.

This clone was counted a few times. The chain joins TRBV6-1 to TRBJ1-4, with a tentative D call TRBD1 (5 bases). This CDR3 is 14 amino acids long. Trimming pared 5 bases from V and 6 bases from J, leaving 13 bases between. The germline CDR1 and CDR2 sequences are MNHNS and SASEGT. This CDR3 is CASSTTPGDEKLFF. In DNA form, the CDR3 reads TGTGCCAGCAGTACCACCCCGGGGGATGAAAAACTGTTTTTT.

The V call is TRBV6-1, the J call TRBJ2-1, with TRBD2 matching over 7 bases. With V trimmed by 2 bases and J by 8 bases, 9 bases remained unmatched. The CDR3 length is 15 residues. Germline V gene sequence: CDR1 MNHNS, CDR2 SASEGT. The CDR3: CASSESPGGWDEQFF. CDR3 DNA: TGTGCCAGCAGTGAATCCCCCGGGGGGTGGGATGAGCAGTTCTTC.

The chain links TRBV7-2 to TRBJ1-5; 8 nucleotides match TRBD1. V lost 5 bases and J lost 7; bases outside the gene matches: 10. Looked up from germline, CDR1 is SGHTA and CDR2 is FQGNSA. The CDR3 is 15 residues long. CDR3 amino acids: CASSLVAGGEQPQHF. The CDR3 DNA is TGTGCCAGCAGCCTCGTGGCAGGGGGCGAGCAGCCCCAGCATTTT.

This clone was observed a handful of times. The genes are TRBV7-9 and TRBJ2-2; 8 bases map to TRBD2. The CDR3 length is 16 residues. The germline V gene has CDR1 SEHNR and CDR2 FQNEAQ (reference sequence). J gave up 3 bases and V 5 bases, and 8 bases lay outside the gene matches. The CDR3 here is CASSHISGKDTGELFF. CDR3 sequence (DNA): TGTGCCAGCAGCCACATTAGCGGGAAGGACACCGGGGAGCTGTTTTTT.

The chain uses TRBV7-2 and TRBJ2-3; D unclear. Germline V gene sequence: CDR1 SGHTA, CDR2 FQGNSA. The CDR3 runs 14 residues. V lost 1 base to trimming and J lost 1 base, with 6 bases between them. Here the CDR3 DNA reads TGTGCCAGCAGCTTAGTCTACCGCACAGATACGCAGTATTTT. It is translated as CASSLVYRTDTQYF.

This clone turned up a few times. This chain uses TRBV19 with TRBJ1-3; a possible D gene is TRBD1 (6 bases). CDR1 and CDR2 (germline): LNHDA, SQIVND (reference sequence). This CDR3 is built from 15 residues. Trimming left V 5 bases short and J 0 bases short, with 11 bases between. CDR3: CASSQDRSSGNTIYF. Written as DNA, the CDR3 is TGTGCCAGTAGTCAGGACAGAAGCTCTGGAAACACCATATATTTT.

For this clone: A junction boundary mismatches the germline segment, possibly from a read error. V and J are TRBV5-4 and TRBJ2-5, with 14 bases that match TRBD2. The CDR3 extends over 16 amino acids. Germline-derived CDR1 and CDR2 are SGHNT and YYREEE (reference sequence). CDR3 amino acids: CASSSGLAGVQVTQYF. The CDR3 DNA sequence: TGTGCCAGCAGTTCGGGACTAGCGGGAGTGCAAGTGACCCAGTACTTC.

This clone was recorded only once. This chain uses TRBV28 with TRBJ2-7, with 8 positions matching TRBD2. Germline CDR1 MDHEN, CDR2 SYDVKM. With 5 bases clipped from V and 3 bases from J, the junction kept 3 bases outside the gene matches. This CDR3 is 13 amino acids long. DNA for the CDR3: TGTGCCAGCAGTACGGGACTAGTCTACGAGCAGTACTTC. It specifies CASSTGLVYEQYF.

The rearrangement joins TRBV9 to TRBJ1-3, with D tentatively TRBD1 (5 bases). Between the trimmed V and J ends, which lost 1 base and 0 bases, there was a span of 11 bases. The length of the CDR3 is 16 residues. From germline, CDR1 is SGDLS and CDR2 YYNGEE. The CDR3 reads CASSVRGDRSGNTIYF. For the CDR3, the DNA is TGTGCCAGCAGCGTAAGGGGCGACCGCTCTGGAAACACCATATATTTT.

The rearrangement joins TRBV10-3 to TRBJ2-1; maybe TRBD2 (6 bases). Trimming shortened V by 7 bases and J by 2 bases, and 9 bases separated the two germline ends. CDR1 is ENHRY, CDR2 SYGVKD, per germline. The CDR3 extends over 13 amino acids. CDR3 nucleotide sequence: TGTGCCATCAACGGGGGAACCTACAATGAGCAGTTCTTC. Translating it yields CAINGGTYNEQFF.

The V gene is TRBV4-2, the J gene TRBJ1-5; D unresolved. The V and J ends lost 4 bases and 6 bases respectively, with 10 bases between them. CDR1 and CDR2 from the germline V gene are LGHNA and YNFKEQ. The CDR3 extends over 13 amino acids. CDR3 nucleotides: TGTGCCAGCAGCCCCCCGTCAGGTCAGCCCCAGCATTTT. This translates into CASSPPSGQPQHF.

This chain connects TRBV27 to TRBJ2-6, with no clear D. The CDR3 has 14 residues. Trimming cost V 5 bases and J 0 bases, with 5 bases left between them. The germline gives CDR1 MNHEY, CDR2 SMNVEV (reference sequence). CDR3 in DNA: TGTGCCAGCAGTCTACGCTCTGGGGCCAACGTCCTGACTTTC. It specifies CASSLRSGANVLTF.

This chain joins TRBV28 and TRBJ1-6; weak D call: TRBD1 (5 bases). V shed 6 bases and J shed 9 bases, with 21 bases lying between them. Germline V CDR1 and CDR2: MDHEN, SYDVKM. The CDR3 loop spans 16 amino acids. CDR3 sequence reads: CASSTAEGPPSSPLHF. For the CDR3, the DNA is TGTGCCAGCAGCACAGCGGAGGGGCCCCCAAGTTCACCCCTCCACTTT. Together with reference TRBV28 and TRBJ1-6, the CDR3 gives the full variable domain: DVKVTQSSRYLVKRTGEKVFLECVQDMDHENMFWYRQDPGLGLRLIYFSYDVKMKEKGDIPEGYSVSREKKERFSLILESASTNQTSMYLCASSTAEGPPSSPLHFGNGTRLTVT.

This clone turned up a few times. The rearrangement links TRBV27 to TRBJ2-7; perhaps D is TRBD1 or TRBD2 (5 bases each). Trimming removed 10 bases from V and 3 bases from J, with 16 bases in between. Germline V gives CDR1 MNHEY, CDR2 SMNVEV (reference sequence). The CDR3 totals 13 residues. The chain's CDR3 is CATSWGTDYEQYF. CDR3 DNA: TGTGCCACTAGTTGGGGGACCGACTACGAGCAGTACTTC.

The chain has TRBV4-1 and TRBJ1-5; D gene unclear. Between the trimmed V and J ends, which lost 0 bases and 0 bases, there was a span of 9 bases. The CDR3 has 16 residues. Looked up from germline, CDR1 is MGHRA and CDR2 is YSYEKL. CDR3 sequence (DNA): TGCGCCAGCAGCCAAGATACACCATATAGCAATCAGCCCCAGCATTTT. As protein: CASSQDTPYSNQPQHF.

CDR3 nucleotide sequence: TGTGCCAGCAGCCTGGGACTAGCGGGTACCGGGGAGCTGTTTTTT. It translates to CASSLGLAGTGELFF. The chain recombines TRBV7-3 with TRBJ2-2; 12 bases match TRBD2. The CDR3 is made up of 15 amino acids. CDR1 is SGHTA, CDR2 FQGTGA, per germline. Unmatched junction bases numbered 3, after V lost 5 bases and J lost 5 bases.